These 14 T cell receptor beta chains were sequenced from one sample in a study of shared clonotypes between healthy human individuals. Selected positively for CCR7 and CD45RO-negative, naive CD8 cells excluded terminally differentiated effector memory CD45RA+ cells. Measured with immunoSEQ multiplex PCR; TCRdb has only the in-frame clones, and not every one. This table has about 2,200,000 clones, roughly 91% appearing once. Sequencing used naive CD8+ T cells from PBMCs. The origin of the receptors is a man aged 18-30 years in good health. Some clones in this sample may be carry-over from other donors' samples.

The chain couples TRBV7-3 to TRBJ2-6; tentative D call: TRBD2 (6 bases). From germline, CDR1 is SGHTA and CDR2 FQGTGA. This CDR3 is 20 amino acids long. V lost 1 base to trimming and J lost 4 bases, with 23 bases between them. The CDR3 loop reads CASSLMGFGGLGAGANVLTF. CDR3 bases: TGTGCCAGCAGCTTAATGGGTTTTGGAGGGCTTGGGGCCGGGGCCAACGTCCTGACTTTC.

The V call is TRBV29-1, the J call TRBJ2-1; D is uncertain. This CDR3 comprises 14 residues. Germline V gene sequence: CDR1 SQVTM, CDR2 ANQGSEA. V dropped 3 bases and J dropped 8 bases, with 17 bases sitting between them. The CDR3 nucleotides are TGCAGCGTTGATTGGTCGGGCGCCAGCGATGAGCAGTTCTTC. Protein: CSVDWSGASDEQFF.

The chain has TRBV30 and TRBJ1-3, with no clear D. V lost 1 base and J lost 0, with 1 base in between. Germline values: CDR1 GTSNPN, CDR2 SVGIG (reference sequence). This CDR3 region has 12 residues. This CDR3 reads CAWSDSGNTIYF. The CDR3 nucleotides are TGTGCCTGGAGTGACTCTGGAAACACCATATATTTT. Combining the CDR3 with reference TRBV30 and TRBJ1-3 gives the whole variable domain SQTIHQWPATLVQPVGSPLSLECTVEGTSNPNLYWYRQAAGRGLQLLFYSVGIGQISSEVPQNLSASRPQDRQFILSSKKLLLSDSGFYLCAWSDSGNTIYFGEGSWLTVV.

DNA of the CDR3: TGTGCCAGCGGTGGACAGGGCCTACCGAGGGAGCTGTTTTTT. Protein product: CASGGQGLPRELFF. The rearrangement uses TRBV2 and TRBJ2-2; 8 bases are a match to TRBD1. Germline-derived CDR1 and CDR2 are SNHLY and FYNNEI. V trimming: 8 bases; J trimming: 9 bases; junction bases outside the gene matches: 11. The CDR3 has 14 residues.

This CDR3 is CASSLITSNEQFF. CDR3 in DNA: TGTGCCAGCAGCCTTATTACTAGCAATGAGCAGTTCTTC. The V call is TRBV7-2, the J call TRBJ2-1; weak D call: TRBD2 (5 bases). The CDR3 consists of 13 residues. Germline values: CDR1 SGHTA, CDR2 FQGNSA. The V end was cut by 5 bases, the J end by 6 bases, with 11 bases between.

The rearrangement joins TRBV27 to TRBJ2-7; D is perhaps TRBD1 (6 bases). Germline values: CDR1 MNHEY, CDR2 SMNVEV (reference sequence). The CDR3 has 14 residues. V was shortened by 6 bases and J by 0 bases, with 12 bases between the two germline ends. CDR3 bases: TGTGCCAGCAGCACCGGGACACTCTCCTACGAGCAGTACTTC. Translation gives CASSTGTLSYEQYF.

This clone has a handful of counts. Other DNA sequences from this sample encode an identical CDR3 as well. The rearrangement joins TRBV19 to TRBJ1-1; D gene unclear. Trimming shortened V by 3 bases and J by 1 base, and 6 bases separated the two germline ends. Looked up from germline, CDR1 is LNHDA and CDR2 is SQIVND (reference sequence). The CDR3 consists of 13 residues. CDR3 nucleotide sequence: TGTGCCAGTAGTATCGGTCAGAACACTGAAGCTTTCTTT. Its protein is CASSIGQNTEAFF.

Comments on this clone: Other DNA sequences of this sample code for an identical CDR3. The V and J genes are TRBV5-6 and TRBJ1-3; D unresolved. Germline assignment: CDR1 SGHDT and CDR2 YYEEEE. CDR3 length: 14 amino acids. V was trimmed by 0 bases and J by 2 bases, leaving 6 bases between them. DNA of the CDR3: TGTGCCAGCAGCTTGGCGGGGACTGGAAACACCATATATTTT. Protein product: CASSLAGTGNTIYF. Combining the CDR3 with reference TRBV5-6 and TRBJ1-3 gives the whole variable domain DAGVTQSPTHLIKTRGQQVTLRCSPKSGHDTVSWYQQALGQGPQFIFQYYEEEERQRGNFPDRFSGHQFPNYSSELNVNALLLGDSALYLCASSLAGTGNTIYFGEGSWLTVV.

This chain joins TRBV30 and TRBJ1-2; a possible D gene is TRBD1 (6 bases). The CDR3 is made up of 13 amino acids. V was shortened by 7 bases and J by 3 bases, with 15 bases between the two germline ends. The germline V gene encodes CDR1 GTSNPN and CDR2 SVGIG (reference sequence). Here the CDR3 DNA reads TGTGCCTCATACAGGGCCGAGGACTATGGCTACACCTTC. Its protein is CASYRAEDYGYTF. Using reference TRBV30 and TRBJ1-2 for the parts outside the CDR3, the full variable domain is SQTIHQWPATLVQPVGSPLSLECTVEGTSNPNLYWYRQAAGRGLQLLFYSVGIGQISSEVPQNLSASRPQDRQFILSSKKLLLSDSGFYLCASYRAEDYGYTFGSGTRLTVV.

The chain couples TRBV7-9 to TRBJ1-2, with TRBD1 matching over 9 bases. CDR3 length: 14 residues. V trimming: 4 bases; J trimming: 4 bases; junction bases outside the gene matches: 4. The V gene's germline CDR1 is SEHNR and CDR2 FQNEAQ (reference sequence). This CDR3 reads CASSSGQGSYGYTF. The CDR3 DNA follows: TGTGCCAGCAGCTCCGGACAGGGGTCCTATGGCTACACCTTC.

J is TRBJ2-4 and V is TRBV9, with D tentatively TRBD1 (6 bases). With 4 bases removed from V and 7 bases from J, the gap between germline ends came to 18 bases. CDR1 SGDLS and CDR2 YYNGEE come from the germline V gene. The CDR3 loop spans 15 amino acids. CDR3 coding DNA: TGTGCCAGCAGCCCGGGGACGGGAAGGGGGAACATTCAGTACTTC. Residues: CASSPGTGRGNIQYF.

The chain recombines TRBV12-5 with TRBJ2-2, with a possible D match to TRBD2 (6 bases). Per germline, CDR1 LGHNT and CDR2 FRNRAP. The length of the CDR3 is 13 residues. V was pared by 9 bases and J by 4 bases, with 12 bases between. CDR3 DNA sequence: TGTGCTAGCACGGAGGGCGCCACCGGGGAGCTGTTTTTT. Its protein product is CASTEGATGELFF. Using reference TRBV12-5 and TRBJ2-2 for the parts outside the CDR3, the full variable domain is DARVTQTPRHKVTEMGQEVTMRCQPILGHNTVFWYRQTMMQGLELLAYFRNRAPLDDSGMPKDRFSAEMPDATLATLKIQPSEPRDSAVYFCASTEGATGELFFGEGSRLTVL.

V and J are TRBV6-5 and TRBJ1-1, with 8 nucleotides matching TRBD1. The V gene's germline CDR1 is MNHEY and CDR2 SVGAGI. The CDR3 covers 14 residues. Unmatched junction bases numbered 7, after V lost 5 bases and J lost 5 bases. The CDR3 coding sequence is TGTGCCAGCAGTGCCCCGGACAGGGCTACTGAAGCTTTCTTT. Encoded protein: CASSAPDRATEAFF.

The V gene is TRBV27, the J gene TRBJ2-7; 7 bases agree with TRBD2. This CDR3 has 13 residues. Trimming at V came to 5 bases and at J to 6 bases, leaving 7 bases not matched to a gene. The germline V gene has CDR1 MNHEY and CDR2 SMNVEV (reference sequence). CDR3 DNA sequence: TGTGCCAGCAGTCCTCGGGACTATGGCGAGCAGTACTTC. This sequence encodes CASSPRDYGEQYF.